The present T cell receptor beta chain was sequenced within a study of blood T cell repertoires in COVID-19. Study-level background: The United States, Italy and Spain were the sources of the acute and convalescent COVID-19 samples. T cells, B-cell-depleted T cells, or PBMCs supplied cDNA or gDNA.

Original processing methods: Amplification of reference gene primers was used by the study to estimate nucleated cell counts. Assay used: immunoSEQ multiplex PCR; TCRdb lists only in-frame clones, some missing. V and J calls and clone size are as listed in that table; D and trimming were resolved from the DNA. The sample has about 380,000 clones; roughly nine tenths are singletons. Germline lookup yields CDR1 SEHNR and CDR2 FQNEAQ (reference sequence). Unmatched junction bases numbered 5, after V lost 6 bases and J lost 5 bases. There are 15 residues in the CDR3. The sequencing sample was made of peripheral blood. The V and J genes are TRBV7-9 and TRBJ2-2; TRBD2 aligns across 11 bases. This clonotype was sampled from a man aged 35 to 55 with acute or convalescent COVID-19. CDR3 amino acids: CASRIAGGPTGELFF. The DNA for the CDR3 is TGTGCCAGCAGGATAGCGGGGGGGCCAACCGGGGAGCTGTTTTTT.